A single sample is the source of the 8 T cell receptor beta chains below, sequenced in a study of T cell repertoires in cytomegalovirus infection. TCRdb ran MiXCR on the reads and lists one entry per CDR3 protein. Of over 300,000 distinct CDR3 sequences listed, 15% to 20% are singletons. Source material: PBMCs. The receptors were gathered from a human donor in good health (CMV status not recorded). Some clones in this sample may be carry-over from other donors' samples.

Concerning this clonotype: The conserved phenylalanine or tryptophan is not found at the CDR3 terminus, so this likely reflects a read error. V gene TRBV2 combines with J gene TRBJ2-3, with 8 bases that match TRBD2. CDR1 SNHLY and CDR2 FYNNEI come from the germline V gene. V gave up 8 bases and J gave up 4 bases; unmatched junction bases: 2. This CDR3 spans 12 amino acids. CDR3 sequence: CASAGGPDTQYS. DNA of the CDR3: TGTGCCAGCGCGGGGGGCCCAGATACGCAGTATTCT.

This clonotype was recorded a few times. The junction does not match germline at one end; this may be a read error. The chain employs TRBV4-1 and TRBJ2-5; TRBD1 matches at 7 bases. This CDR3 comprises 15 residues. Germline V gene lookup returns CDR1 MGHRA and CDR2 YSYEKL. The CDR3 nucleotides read TGTGCCAGCAGCCAAGACGGACAGGTCCAAGAGACCCAGTACTTC. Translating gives CASSQDGQVQETQYF.

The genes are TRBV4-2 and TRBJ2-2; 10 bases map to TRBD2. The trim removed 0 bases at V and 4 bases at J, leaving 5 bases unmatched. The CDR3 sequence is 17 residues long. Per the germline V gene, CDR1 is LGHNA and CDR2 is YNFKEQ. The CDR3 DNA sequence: TGTGCCAGCAGCCAAGAGTCTAGCGGGGGAACCACCGGGGAGCTGTTTTTT. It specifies CASSQESSGGTTGELFF.

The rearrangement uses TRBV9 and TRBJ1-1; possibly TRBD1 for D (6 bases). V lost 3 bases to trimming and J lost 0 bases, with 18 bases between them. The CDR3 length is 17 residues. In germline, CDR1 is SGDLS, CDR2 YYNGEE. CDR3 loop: CASSGRDNALMNTEAFF. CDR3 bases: TGTGCCAGCAGCGGAAGGGACAACGCCCTCATGAACACTGAAGCTTTCTTT.

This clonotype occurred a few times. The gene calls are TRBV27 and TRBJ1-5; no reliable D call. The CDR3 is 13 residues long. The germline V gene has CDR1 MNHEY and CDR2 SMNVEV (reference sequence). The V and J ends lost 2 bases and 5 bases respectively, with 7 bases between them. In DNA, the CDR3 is TGTGCCAGCAGTTTAAACGGGGATCAGCCCCAGCATTTT. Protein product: CASSLNGDQPQHF.

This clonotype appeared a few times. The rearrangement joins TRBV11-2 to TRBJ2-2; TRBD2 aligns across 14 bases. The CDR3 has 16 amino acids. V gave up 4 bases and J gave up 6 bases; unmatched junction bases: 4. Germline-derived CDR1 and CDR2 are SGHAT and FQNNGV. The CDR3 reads CASSSGLAGGAGELFF. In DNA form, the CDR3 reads TGTGCCAGCAGCTCCGGACTAGCGGGGGGCGCCGGGGAGCTGTTTTTT.

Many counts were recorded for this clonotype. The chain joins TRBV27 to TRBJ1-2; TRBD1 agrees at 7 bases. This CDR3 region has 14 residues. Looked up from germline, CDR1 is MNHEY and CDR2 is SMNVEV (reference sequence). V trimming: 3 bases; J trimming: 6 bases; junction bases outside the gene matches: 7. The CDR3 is CASSFKRGGDGYTF. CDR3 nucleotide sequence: TGTGCCAGCAGTTTTAAGAGAGGGGGCGATGGCTACACCTTC.

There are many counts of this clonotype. CDR3 region: CASSQGRDSQNEKLFF. The CDR3 DNA reads TGCGCCAGCAGCCAAGGACGGGACAGCCAAAATGAAAAACTGTTTTTT. The chain has TRBV4-1 and TRBJ1-4; 7 nucleotides align to TRBD1. The germline gives CDR1 MGHRA, CDR2 YSYEKL. There are 16 residues in the CDR3. Trimming cost V 1 base and J 5 bases; bases outside gene matches: 7.